This TCR beta chain was recovered during a study of memory CD4+ T cells and cytomegalovirus serostatus. Some clones are missing from TCRdb's copy, which holds only in-frame ones; the method was immunoSEQ multiplex PCR. The sample yields 55,000 to 80,000 clones, about 75% seen once. Single viable CD3+CD4+CD8-CD45RO+ cells were sorted as the memory CD4+ T cells. After thawing, CD4+ T cells were positively selected. CDR3 size: 14 residues. Germline V gene sequence: CDR1 MRHNA, CDR2 SNTAGT. The germline V and J ends were trimmed by 10 bases and 8 bases, with 21 bases remaining between them. The receptor was derived from an adult in good health and CMV-seropositive. The sequenced sample was memory CD4+ T cells from blood. The genes are TRBV6-4 and TRBJ2-1; perhaps TRBD2 as D (5 bases). The CDR3 coding sequence is TGTGCCACCAGGAAGACTGCCTCCGGGGATGAGCAGTTCTTC. Translation: CATRKTASGDEQFF.